The 16 T cell receptor beta chains below were found in one sample sequenced in a study of OX40 agonist ivuxolimab in advanced cancers. Sequencing used immunoSEQ multiplex PCR; TCRdb keeps in-frame clones, though not all of them. Of around 78,000 clones detected, around 87% appear once; the ten largest clones hold about 0.25%. This specimen consisted of CD4+ or CD8+ T cells sorted from blood, obtained in a trial of the OX40 agonist ivuxolimab. The receptors stem from an adult with an advanced solid tumor such as melanoma, head and neck, liver or kidney cancer.

The rearrangement joins TRBV11-2 to TRBJ2-5, with D possibly being TRBD2 (5 bases). The CDR3 totals 15 residues. Germline CDR1 and CDR2: SGHAT and FQNNGV. Trimming pared 2 bases from V and 6 bases from J, leaving 16 bases between. CDR3 in DNA: TGTGCCAGCAGCTTAAGTAGGGCTAGCTCACAGACCCAGTACTTC. Protein product: CASSLSRASSQTQYF.

In nucleotides, the CDR3 is TGTGCCAGCAGACCTCGGACAGGGGGCACAGATACGCAGTATTTT. Its translation: CASRPRTGGTDTQYF. This rearrangement joins TRBV6-5 to TRBJ2-3; 9 bases map to TRBD1. The trim removed 6 bases at V and 1 base at J, leaving 5 bases unmatched. The CDR3 is 15 residues long. The germline CDR1 and CDR2 sequences are MNHEY and SVGAGI.

This chain links TRBV13 with TRBJ2-1; D remains unclear. The CDR3 spans 14 residues. The germline CDR1 and CDR2 sequences are PRHDT and FYEKMQ (reference sequence). Trimming cost V 2 bases and J 5 bases, with 10 bases left between them. CDR3 coding DNA: TGTGCCAGCAGCTTATTGGGAACCCACAATGAGCAGTTCTTC. Its translation: CASSLLGTHNEQFF.

The chain uses TRBV6-1 and TRBJ1-5, with TRBD1 matching 8 bases. The CDR3 has 15 residues. From germline, CDR1 is MNHNS and CDR2 SASEGT. With V trimmed by 4 bases and J by 2 bases, 4 bases remained unmatched. The CDR3 DNA is TGTGCCAGCAGTGGGACAGGGAGAGGCAATCAGCCCCAGCATTTT. Translation: CASSGTGRGNQPQHF.

The rearrangement links TRBV5-1 to TRBJ2-1; perhaps TRBD2 as D (5 bases). The ends were cut back, 9 bases at V and 6 bases at J, with 22 bases in the middle. CDR1 is SGHRS and CDR2 is YFSETQ in the germline V gene. This CDR3 is 15 amino acids long. CDR3 amino acids: CATRGSNHPRNEQFF. The CDR3 DNA follows: TGCGCCACCCGAGGGAGCAACCACCCCCGCAATGAGCAGTTCTTC.

This chain connects TRBV6-6 to TRBJ1-2; D gene ambiguous. V lost 6 bases and J 4 bases, leaving 12 bases between the germline ends. Germline assignment: CDR1 MNHNY and CDR2 SVGAGI (reference sequence). The length of the CDR3 is 13 residues. CDR3 sequence reads: CASRPGLLYGYTF. The CDR3, as DNA: TGTGCCAGCAGACCCGGGCTGCTCTATGGCTACACCTTC.

The rearrangement joins TRBV5-1 to TRBJ2-7; tentative D call: TRBD1 (6 bases). CDR3 length: 14 residues. V lost 4 bases and J lost 1, with 12 bases in between. CDR1 and CDR2 from the germline V gene are SGHRS and YFSETQ. The CDR3 loop is CASSLRQASYEQYF. CDR3 nucleotides: TGCGCCAGCAGCCTTCGACAGGCGTCCTACGAGCAGTACTTC.

The rearrangement links TRBV11-2 to TRBJ2-2; 8 bases line up with TRBD2. This CDR3 has 16 residues. V trimming: 7 bases; J trimming: 0 bases; junction bases outside the gene matches: 7. CDR1 and CDR2 from the germline V gene are SGHAT and FQNNGV. As DNA, the CDR3 is TGTGCCAGCACCTCACTAGCGGCCGCGAACACCGGGGAGCTGTTTTTT. Translating it yields CASTSLAAANTGELFF.

The V and J genes are TRBV5-1 and TRBJ2-5, with 8 bases that match TRBD2. The CDR3 sequence is 18 residues long. Germline V gene sequence: CDR1 SGHRS, CDR2 YFSETQ. V dropped 0 bases and J dropped 3; count of bases not matched to a gene: 13. CDR3 sequence reads: CASSLGVSSAGAEETQYF. The CDR3 coding sequence is TGCGCCAGCAGCTTGGGGGTTTCCTCAGCGGGAGCTGAAGAGACCCAGTACTTC.

This rearrangement joins TRBV14 to TRBJ1-6; 8 positions agree with TRBD1. The length of the CDR3 is 15 residues. Trimming took 1 base from V and 10 from J; bases not matched to a gene: 6. Germline V gene lookup returns CDR1 SGHDN and CDR2 FVKESK. CDR3 nucleotide sequence: TGTGCCAGCAGCCAAGTAGGGACAGGCGGCTCACCCCTCCACTTT. It specifies CASSQVGTGGSPLHF.

This chain joins TRBV4-2 and TRBJ2-3, with 13 nucleotides matching TRBD2. Per the germline V gene, CDR1 is LGHNA and CDR2 is YNFKEQ. Trimming took 5 bases from V and 4 from J; bases not matched to a gene: 6. The CDR3 consists of 16 residues. CDR3 amino acids: CASSGLAGVRADTQYF. As DNA, the CDR3 is TGTGCCAGCAGCGGACTAGCGGGAGTGAGGGCAGATACGCAGTATTTT.

This clone has just a few counts. The V call is TRBV28, the J call TRBJ2-4; D remains ambiguous. CDR1 MDHEN and CDR2 SYDVKM come from the germline V gene. This CDR3 is 12 amino acids long. The ends were cut back, 6 bases at V and 6 bases at J, with 9 bases in the middle. CDR3 residues: CASRHSGNIQYF. The CDR3 nucleotides are TGTGCCAGCAGGCACAGTGGAAACATTCAGTACTTC.

The V and J genes are TRBV6-5 and TRBJ2-3; 13 bases are shared with TRBD2. V lost 6 bases and J lost 11; bases outside the gene matches: 5. The CDR3 runs 13 residues. CDR1 is MNHEY and CDR2 is SVGAGI in the germline V gene. In nucleotides, the CDR3 is TGTGCCAGCAGGATAGGACTAGCGGGAGTGCAGTATTTT. It is translated as CASRIGLAGVQYF.

The chain carries TRBV7-9 and TRBJ1-1; D remains unclear. Trimming cost V 1 base and J 7 bases, with 4 bases left between them. CDR1 SEHNR and CDR2 FQNEAQ come from the germline V gene (reference sequence). The CDR3 covers 11 residues. In nucleotides, the CDR3 is TGTGCCAGCAGCTTAGAAGGTGAAGCTTTCTTT. This gives the protein CASSLEGEAFF. Variable domain in full (rest from reference TRBV7-9 and TRBJ1-1): DTGVSQNPRHKITKRGQNVTFRCDPISEHNRLYWYRQTLGQGPEFLTYFQNEAQLEKSRLLSDRFSAERPKGSFSTLEIQRTEQGDSAMYLCASSLEGEAFFGQGTRLTVV.

This chain uses TRBV5-4 with TRBJ2-5, with D possibly TRBD1 on 6 matching bases. Germline V gene sequence: CDR1 SGHNT, CDR2 YYREEE (reference sequence). V lost 5 bases, J lost 0 bases, and 8 bases lay in between. The CDR3 sequence is 13 residues long. CDR3 sequence reads: CASSRDNQETQYF. CDR3 in DNA: TGTGCCAGCAGTAGGGACAACCAAGAGACCCAGTACTTC. The whole variable domain, remainder taken from reference TRBV5-4 and TRBJ2-5, is ETGVTQSPTHLIKTRGQQVTLRCSSQSGHNTVSWYQQALGQGPQFIFQYYREEENGRGNFPPRFSGLQFPNYSSELNVNALELDDSALYLCASSRDNQETQYFGPGTRLLVL.

The chain carries TRBV7-7 and TRBJ2-2; 14 nucleotides align to TRBD2. Looked up from germline, CDR1 is SSHAT and CDR2 is FNYEAQ (reference sequence). Trimming cost V 5 bases and J 4 bases; bases outside gene matches: 6. The CDR3 consists of 17 residues. CDR3: CASSTGTSGRSTGELFF. The CDR3 DNA reads TGTGCCAGCAGCACCGGGACTAGCGGGAGAAGCACCGGGGAGCTGTTTTTT.